What follows are 26 T cell receptor beta chains derived from one specimen sequenced in a study of beta chain features in type 1 diabetes. Reverse transcription of all isolated RNA meant that expressed TCRB transcripts were sequenced. Measured with immunoSEQ multiplex PCR; TCRdb has only the in-frame clones, and not every one. The table records around 400,000 clones, around 16% of them present only once. Sequencing was done on a sample of naive CD4+ T cells from blood. The receptor source for this set is a woman younger than 35 in good health.

The V gene is TRBV5-4, the J gene TRBJ2-1; 9 positions match TRBD2. The CDR3 covers 16 residues. Germline CDR1 is SGHNT and CDR2 is YYREEE (reference sequence). The trim removed 0 bases at V and 2 bases at J, leaving 3 bases unmatched. The CDR3 region is CASSLDRTSAYNEQFF. The CDR3 DNA reads as TGTGCCAGCAGCTTGGATCGGACTAGCGCCTACAATGAGCAGTTCTTC. Combining the CDR3 with reference TRBV5-4 and TRBJ2-1 gives the whole variable domain ETGVTQSPTHLIKTRGQQVTLRCSSQSGHNTVSWYQQALGQGPQFIFQYYREEENGRGNFPPRFSGLQFPNYSSELNVNALELDDSALYLCASSLDRTSAYNEQFFGPGTRLTVL.

The rearrangement links TRBV6-6 to TRBJ2-7; the D gene is possibly TRBD1 (5 bases). V lost 7 bases and J 0 bases, leaving 16 bases between the germline ends. The V gene's germline CDR1 is MNHNY and CDR2 SVGAGI (reference sequence). This CDR3 has 15 amino acids. CDR3 DNA: TGTGCCAGCACCCTCACCGCAGGGAACTCCTACGAGCAGTACTTC. Protein product: CASTLTAGNSYEQYF.

V is TRBV6-5 and J is TRBJ2-7; the D gene is possibly TRBD2 (5 bases). In germline, CDR1 is MNHEY, CDR2 SVGAGI. This CDR3 is 14 amino acids long. V was trimmed by 6 bases and J by 0 bases, leaving 12 bases between them. The CDR3 protein is CASSERMSSYEQYF. CDR3 in DNA: TGTGCCAGCAGCGAGCGGATGAGCTCCTACGAGCAGTACTTC.

The table lists this clone with a few counts. The chain couples TRBV5-4 to TRBJ2-5; 7 bases line up with TRBD1. Germline trimming cut 1 base from V and 1 base from J; bases unmatched to any gene: 7. The CDR3 covers 16 residues. Per germline, CDR1 SGHNT and CDR2 YYREEE (reference sequence). The DNA for the CDR3 is TGTGCCAGCAGCTTGAACCCGGGACAGCCCCAAGAGACCCAGTACTTC. Amino acid sequence: CASSLNPGQPQETQYF.

The V gene is TRBV6-5, the J gene TRBJ2-7; 9 bases are shared with TRBD2. The CDR3 is made up of 15 amino acids. V lost 4 bases, J lost 4 bases, and 8 bases stayed unmatched. Germline V gives CDR1 MNHEY, CDR2 SVGAGI. The CDR3 protein is CASSSQVAGVYEQYF. CDR3 bases: TGTGCCAGCAGTTCCCAAGTAGCGGGAGTGTACGAGCAGTACTTC.

The chain uses TRBV18 and TRBJ2-3, with D perhaps matching TRBD2 (6 bases). Germline CDR1 is KGHSH and CDR2 is LQKENI. V dropped 6 bases and J dropped 6 bases, with 19 bases sitting between them. The length of the CDR3 is 15 residues. CDR3 protein: CASSLTSLSQDTQYF. The CDR3 DNA sequence: TGTGCCAGCTCTCTTACTAGCCTCTCACAGGATACGCAGTATTTT.

V is TRBV30 and J is TRBJ2-2; D is perhaps TRBD2 (6 bases). There are 13 residues in the CDR3. The germline CDR1 and CDR2 sequences are GTSNPN and SVGIG (reference sequence). The V gene lost 3 bases and the J gene lost 6 bases, with 11 bases spanning the gap. This CDR3 reads CAWRRTGAGELFF. The CDR3, as DNA: TGTGCCTGGAGAAGGACGGGAGCCGGGGAGCTGTTTTTT.

Only one count was recorded for this clone. The chain links TRBV9 to TRBJ1-1, with D maybe TRBD1 (6 bases). The CDR3 totals 14 residues. From germline, CDR1 is SGDLS and CDR2 YYNGEE. V was clipped by 4 bases and J by 7 bases, with 17 bases between them. The CDR3 here is CASSLSTGSGEAFF. For the CDR3, the DNA is TGTGCCAGCAGCCTTAGTACAGGGTCGGGTGAAGCTTTCTTT.

This clone was recorded a few times. The chain links TRBV19 to TRBJ2-7, with D possibly TRBD2 on 6 matching bases. Per the germline V gene, CDR1 is LNHDA and CDR2 is SQIVND (reference sequence). V was pared by 3 bases and J by 5 bases, with 11 bases between. CDR3 length: 13 residues. The CDR3 loop is CASSIPPSDEQYF. The DNA of the CDR3 is TGTGCCAGTAGTATTCCCCCTAGCGACGAGCAGTACTTC.

Only a few counts were recorded for this clone. Other DNA sequences from this sample encode an identical CDR3 as well. The gene calls are TRBV18 and TRBJ2-5; D remains unclear. Germline V gives CDR1 KGHSH, CDR2 LQKENI. The CDR3 extends over 12 amino acids. V was cut by 3 bases and J by 1 base, with 3 bases left in between. The CDR3 is CASSPSQETQYF. In DNA, the CDR3 is TGTGCCAGCTCACCCTCCCAAGAGACCCAGTACTTC.

This clone was seen only a few times. This chain links TRBV25-1 with TRBJ2-1; D might be TRBD2 (5 bases). Germline assignment: CDR1 MGHDK and CDR2 SYGVNS. The ends were cut back, 3 bases at V and 9 bases at J, with 18 bases in the middle. This CDR3 is 15 amino acids long. The CDR3 coding sequence is TGTGCCAGCAGTGACCCCGGAGGCCCTACGGTTGAGCAGTTCTTC. Its translation: CASSDPGGPTVEQFF.

This clone was detected only a few times. This chain links TRBV30 with TRBJ2-1; TRBD2 agrees at 7 bases. J lost 4 bases, V lost 4 bases, and 7 bases had no gene match. Germline V CDR1 and CDR2: GTSNPN, SVGIG (reference sequence). This CDR3 contains 14 residues. As DNA, the CDR3 is TGTGCCTGGAAGTGGCTAGCGGAGTACAATGAGCAGTTCTTC. Its protein is CAWKWLAEYNEQFF.

In its sample, this clone was seen a few times. Within the sample, other DNA sequences also encode this same CDR3. This chain connects TRBV2 to TRBJ2-7; the match to TRBD1 covers 7 bases. Trimming removed 6 bases from V and 2 bases from J; junction bases left unmatched: 1. From germline, CDR1 is SNHLY and CDR2 FYNNEI. The CDR3 covers 12 residues. The CDR3 here is CASRTGTYEQYF. The CDR3 DNA is TGTGCCAGCAGGACAGGGACCTACGAGCAGTACTTC.

The gene calls are TRBV25-1 and TRBJ2-5; 9 bases are shared with TRBD2. This CDR3 contains 15 residues. Germline-derived CDR1 and CDR2 are MGHDK and SYGVNS. J was trimmed by 1 base and V by 6 bases; bases with no gene match: 6. CDR3 DNA: TGTGCCAGCAGGCCTGGCGGGGGGGTCCAAGAGACCCAGTACTTC. It is translated as CASRPGGGVQETQYF.

This sequence joins TRBV9 and TRBJ2-1; D gene uncertain. This CDR3 is built from 13 residues. The V end lost 2 bases, the J end lost 4 bases, and 7 bases lay between the germline ends. Per germline, CDR1 SGDLS and CDR2 YYNGEE. The DNA for the CDR3 is TGTGCCAGCAGCGTGAGGCCGTACAATGAGCAGTTCTTC. Protein: CASSVRPYNEQFF. Full variable domain (missing parts from reference TRBV9 and TRBJ2-1): DSGVTQTPKHLITATGQRVTLRCSPRSGDLSVYWYQQSLDQGLQFLIQYYNGEERAKGNILERFSAQQFPDLHSELNLSSLELGDSALYFCASSVRPYNEQFFGPGTRLTVL.

The rearrangement joins TRBV19 to TRBJ2-1; 12 bases match TRBD2. This CDR3 has 18 residues. Trimming removed 3 bases from V and 4 bases from J; junction bases left unmatched: 10. Germline-derived CDR1 and CDR2 are LNHDA and SQIVND (reference sequence). This CDR3 reads CASSIRTSGTGGYNEQFF. CDR3 bases: TGTGCCAGTAGTATCAGGACTAGCGGGACGGGGGGATACAATGAGCAGTTCTTC.

A few counts support this clone. V usage is TRBV4-1 and J usage is TRBJ2-7, with D maybe TRBD2 (6 bases). Trimming pared 2 bases from V and 3 bases from J, leaving 14 bases between. Per germline, CDR1 MGHRA and CDR2 YSYEKL. The CDR3 extends over 15 amino acids. The CDR3 sequence is CASSQIPTSSYEQYF. In nucleotides, the CDR3 is TGCGCCAGCAGCCAAATTCCTACTAGCAGCTACGAGCAGTACTTC.

This clone was seen more than once but under ten times. This chain joins TRBV5-4 and TRBJ1-1; D gene ambiguous. The CDR3 loop spans 13 amino acids. Per the germline V gene, CDR1 is SGHNT and CDR2 is YYREEE (reference sequence). Trimming cost V 4 bases and J 4 bases, with 11 bases left between them. The CDR3 coding sequence is TGTGCCAGCAGCCCAGTGGTCACCACTGAAGCTTTCTTT. Encoded protein: CASSPVVTTEAFF.

Of note for this clone: Other DNA sequences in the sample encode the same CDR3. This chain uses TRBV9 with TRBJ2-6; tentatively, D is TRBD1 (5 bases). Trimming pared 2 bases from V and 1 base from J, leaving 7 bases between. The length of the CDR3 is 15 residues. Germline V lookup: CDR1 SGDLS, CDR2 YYNGEE. The CDR3 sequence is CASSVQGSGANVLTF. The CDR3, as DNA: TGTGCCAGCAGCGTTCAGGGTTCTGGGGCCAACGTCCTGACTTTC.

The genes are TRBV6-5 and TRBJ2-7; 9 bases agree with TRBD1. CDR1 is MNHEY, CDR2 SVGAGI, per germline. This CDR3 has 14 residues. Trimming cost V 4 bases and J 4 bases; bases outside gene matches: 5. DNA for the CDR3: TGTGCCAGCAGTTCCGACGGGACAGGGTACGAGCAGTACTTC. This codes for CASSSDGTGYEQYF.

This clone was seen only a few times. The rearrangement uses TRBV6-1 and TRBJ2-2, with a tentative D call TRBD1 (5 bases). Trimming took 4 bases from V and 2 from J, leaving 11 bases between them. Germline CDR1 reads MNHNS; CDR2 reads SASEGT. This CDR3 contains 15 residues. CDR3 sequence reads: CASSVETVNTGELFF. The DNA of the CDR3 is TGTGCCAGCAGTGTTGAGACAGTCAACACCGGGGAGCTGTTTTTT.

This clone came up a few times. This sample includes further DNA sequences coding for the same CDR3. The chain links TRBV28 to TRBJ2-3; 8 nucleotides agree with TRBD2. V lost 3 bases and J lost 5; bases outside the gene matches: 4. The CDR3 is made up of 14 amino acids. Germline V CDR1 and CDR2: MDHEN, SYDVKM. The CDR3 region is CASSFRLAGDTQYF. The CDR3 DNA follows: TGTGCCAGCAGTTTCCGGCTAGCGGGAGATACGCAGTATTTT.

The V and J genes are TRBV9 and TRBJ2-3; D remains ambiguous. V shed 2 bases and J shed 1 base, with 11 bases lying between them. Germline-derived CDR1 and CDR2 are SGDLS and YYNGEE. This CDR3 region has 15 residues. CDR3: CASSVQSLGTDTQYF. Written as DNA, the CDR3 is TGTGCCAGCAGCGTTCAGTCGTTGGGCACAGATACGCAGTATTTT. Full variable domain (outside the CDR3, taken from reference TRBV9 and TRBJ2-3): DSGVTQTPKHLITATGQRVTLRCSPRSGDLSVYWYQQSLDQGLQFLIQYYNGEERAKGNILERFSAQQFPDLHSELNLSSLELGDSALYFCASSVQSLGTDTQYFGPGTRLTVL.

This clone was seen a few times. This sequence joins TRBV29-1 and TRBJ1-2, with a weak D call TRBD1 (6 bases). Germline V lookup: CDR1 SQVTM, CDR2 ANQGSEA. The CDR3 runs 12 residues. Trimming took off 5 bases at V and 6 bases at J, with 13 bases between the two ends. In nucleotides, the CDR3 is TGCAGCGTTAGGTCCAGGGGCGATGGCTACACCTTC. This translates into CSVRSRGDGYTF.

This clone was found a few times. V usage is TRBV25-1 and J usage is TRBJ2-2, with D perhaps TRBD2 (6 bases). V lost 8 bases to trimming and J lost 3 bases, with 16 bases between them. Germline-derived CDR1 and CDR2 are MGHDK and SYGVNS. The CDR3 sequence is 15 residues long. The CDR3 here is CASRGWGMDTGELFF. CDR3 bases: TGTGCCAGCCGGGGGTGGGGGATGGACACCGGGGAGCTGTTTTTT.

The chain employs TRBV10-3 and TRBJ2-7; no definite D call. Trimming stripped 8 bases from V and 6 bases from J, with 14 bases between. CDR3 size: 12 residues. Germline values: CDR1 ENHRY, CDR2 SYGVKD. The chain's CDR3 is CAIAGDPTEQYF. The DNA for the CDR3 is TGTGCCATCGCTGGAGACCCCACCGAGCAGTACTTC.